What follows are 5 T cell receptor beta chains derived from one specimen sequenced in a study of blood T cell repertoires in COVID-19. Profiled with immunoSEQ multiplex PCR; TCRdb holds only in-frame clones, not every one. This sample has about 180,000 clones, with about 80% found just once. The sequencing input was PBMCs or T cells enriched from blood (not recorded which). These receptor sequences come from a man in his 60s who had been exposed to COVID-19.

The chain couples TRBV19 to TRBJ1-2; tentative D call: TRBD1 (6 bases). V was clipped by 5 bases and J by 2 bases, with 12 bases between them. Germline CDR1 LNHDA, CDR2 SQIVND (reference sequence). The CDR3 consists of 14 residues. The CDR3 loop is CASSWSGANYGYTF. In nucleotides, the CDR3 is TGTGCCAGTAGTTGGTCAGGGGCCAACTATGGCTACACCTTC.

This chain links TRBV30 with TRBJ1-4; D is possibly TRBD1 (5 bases). V lost 4 bases, J lost 8 bases, and 14 bases lay in between. The germline CDR1 and CDR2 sequences are GTSNPN and SVGIG (reference sequence). This CDR3 is 13 amino acids long. CDR3 sequence: CAWTRGGKEKLFF. CDR3 in DNA: TGTGCCTGGACACGGGGGGGAAAAGAAAAACTGTTTTTT. Looking up the rest from reference TRBV30 and TRBJ1-4 gives the full variable domain: SQTIHQWPATLVQPVGSPLSLECTVEGTSNPNLYWYRQAAGRGLQLLFYSVGIGQISSEVPQNLSASRPQDRQFILSSKKLLLSDSGFYLCAWTRGGKEKLFFGSGTQLSVL.

CDR3 loop: CASSTLQGETYEQYF. CDR3 sequence (DNA): TGCGCCAGCAGCACCCTACAGGGGGAAACCTACGAGCAGTACTTC. The chain has TRBV5-1 and TRBJ2-7; 8 bases agree with TRBD1. Germline V gene data show CDR1 as SGHRS and CDR2 as YFSETQ. This CDR3 is built from 15 residues. V gave up 4 bases and J gave up 2 bases; unmatched junction bases: 8.

This chain links TRBV19 with TRBJ1-5; 8 positions agree with TRBD1. Trimming at V came to 4 bases and at J to 7 bases, leaving 9 bases not matched to a gene. CDR1 is LNHDA and CDR2 is SQIVND in the germline V gene (reference sequence). CDR3 size: 15 residues. DNA for the CDR3: TGTGCCAGTAGTACTACAGGGGGAGTAAGGCAGCCCCAGCATTTT. As protein: CASSTTGGVRQPQHF.

The V call is TRBV9, the J call TRBJ1-1; 9 bases fit TRBD1. The length of the CDR3 is 14 residues. V shed 3 bases, J shed 4 bases, and the junction held 4 bases outside the gene matches. Per germline, CDR1 SGDLS and CDR2 YYNGEE. CDR3 in amino acids: CASSDTGGSTEAFF. CDR3 in DNA: TGTGCCAGCAGCGATACAGGGGGCTCCACTGAAGCTTTCTTT.